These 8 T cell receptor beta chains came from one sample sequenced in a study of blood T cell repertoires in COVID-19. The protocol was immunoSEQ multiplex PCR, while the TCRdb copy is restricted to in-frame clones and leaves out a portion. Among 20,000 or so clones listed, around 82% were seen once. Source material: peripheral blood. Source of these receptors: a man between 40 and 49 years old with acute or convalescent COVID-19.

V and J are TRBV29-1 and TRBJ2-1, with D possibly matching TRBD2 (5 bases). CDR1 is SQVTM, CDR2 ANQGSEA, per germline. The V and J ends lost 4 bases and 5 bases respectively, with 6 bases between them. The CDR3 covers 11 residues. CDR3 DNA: TGCAGCGTTGCGGGGAACAATGAGCAGTTCTTC. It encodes CSVAGNNEQFF.

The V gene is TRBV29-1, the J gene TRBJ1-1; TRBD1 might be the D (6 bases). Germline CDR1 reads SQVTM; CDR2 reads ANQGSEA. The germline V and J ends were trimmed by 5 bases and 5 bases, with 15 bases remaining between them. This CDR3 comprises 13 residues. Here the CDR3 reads CSVTPGGRTEAFF. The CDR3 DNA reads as TGCAGCGTTACCCCGGGGGGCCGGACTGAAGCTTTCTTT.

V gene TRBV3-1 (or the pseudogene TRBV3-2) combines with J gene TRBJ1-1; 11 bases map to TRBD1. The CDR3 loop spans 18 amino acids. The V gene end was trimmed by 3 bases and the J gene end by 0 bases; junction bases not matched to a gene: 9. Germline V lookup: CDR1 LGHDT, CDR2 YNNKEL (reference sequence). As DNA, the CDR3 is TGTGCCAGCAGCCATGCTGGGACAGGGGGTCTTGTGAACACTGAAGCTTTCTTT. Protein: CASSHAGTGGLVNTEAFF.

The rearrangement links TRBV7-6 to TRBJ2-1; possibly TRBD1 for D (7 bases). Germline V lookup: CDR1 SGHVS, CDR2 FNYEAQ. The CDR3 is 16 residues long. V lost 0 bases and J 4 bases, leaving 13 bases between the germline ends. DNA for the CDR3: TGTGCCAGCAGCTTAGCGCAGGGGGGAGGTTACAATGAGCAGTTCTTC. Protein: CASSLAQGGGYNEQFF.

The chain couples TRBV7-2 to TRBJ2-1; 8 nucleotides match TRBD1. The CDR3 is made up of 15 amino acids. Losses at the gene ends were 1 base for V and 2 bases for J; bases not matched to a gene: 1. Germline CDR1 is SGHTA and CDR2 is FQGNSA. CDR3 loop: CASSLGQGTYNEQFF. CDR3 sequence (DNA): TGTGCCAGCAGCTTAGGACAGGGGACCTACAATGAGCAGTTCTTC. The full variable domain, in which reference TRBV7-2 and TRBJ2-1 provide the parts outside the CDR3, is GAGVSQSPSNKVTEKGKDVELRCDPISGHTALYWYRQSLGQGLEFLIYFQGNSAPDKSGLPSDRFSAERTGGSVSTLTIQRTQQEDSAVYLCASSLGQGTYNEQFFGPGTRLTVL.

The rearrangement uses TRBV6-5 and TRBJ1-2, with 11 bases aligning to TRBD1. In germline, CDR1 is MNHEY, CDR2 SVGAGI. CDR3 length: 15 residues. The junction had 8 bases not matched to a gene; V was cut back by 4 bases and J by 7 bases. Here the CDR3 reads CASSSGTGGLRGYTF. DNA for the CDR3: TGTGCCAGCAGTTCCGGGACAGGGGGGTTGCGTGGCTACACCTTC.

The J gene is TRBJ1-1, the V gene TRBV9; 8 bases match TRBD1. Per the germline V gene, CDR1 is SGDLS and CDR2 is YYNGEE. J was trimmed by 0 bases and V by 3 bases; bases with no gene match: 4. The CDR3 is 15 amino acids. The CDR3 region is CASSAGQALNTEAFF. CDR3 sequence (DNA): TGTGCCAGCAGCGCGGGACAGGCCCTGAACACTGAAGCTTTCTTT.

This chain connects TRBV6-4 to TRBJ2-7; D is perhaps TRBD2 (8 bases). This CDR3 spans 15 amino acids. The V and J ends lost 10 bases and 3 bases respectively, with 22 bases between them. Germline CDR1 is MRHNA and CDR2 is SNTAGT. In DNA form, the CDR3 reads TGTGCCAACCCTCACGGGAGGGGGCTCTGCTACGAGCAGTACTTC. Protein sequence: CANPHGRGLCYEQYF.